These 17 T cell receptor beta chains originate from one sample sequenced in a study of T cell responses to AZD1222 COVID-19 vaccine. Clones were sequenced by immunoSEQ multiplex PCR, and TCRdb holds only the in-frame ones, with some missing. The table lists around 45,000 clones, about 90% of them singletons. Here the sequenced sample was peripheral blood, taken 28 days after the second AZD1222 dose. Every receptor here comes from an adult who received the AZD1222 COVID-19 vaccine.

The rearrangement links TRBV4-2 to TRBJ2-7, with 12 positions matching TRBD2. The J segment lost 3 bases and the V segment lost 0 bases, leaving 6 bases of the junction unmatched. The CDR3 sequence is 17 residues long. Germline V gene lookup returns CDR1 LGHNA and CDR2 YNFKEQ. The CDR3 is CASSQDQTSGGIYEQYF. The CDR3, as DNA: TGTGCCAGCAGCCAAGATCAAACTAGCGGGGGGATCTACGAGCAGTACTTC.

The chain combines TRBV27 with TRBJ1-1; 7 nucleotides agree with TRBD1. Germline V gene lookup returns CDR1 MNHEY and CDR2 SMNVEV (reference sequence). This CDR3 contains 15 residues. V shed 0 bases and J 0 bases; nucleotides not matched to a gene: 1. Written as DNA, the CDR3 is TGTGCCAGCAGTTTATCAGGGACAGTGAACACTGAAGCTTTCTTT. Its translation: CASSLSGTVNTEAFF.

V is TRBV5-1 and J is TRBJ1-2, with D maybe TRBD1 (6 bases). Germline CDR1 reads SGHRS; CDR2 reads YFSETQ. Between the trimmed V and J ends, which lost 0 bases and 4 bases, there was a span of 10 bases. The CDR3 totals 14 residues. CDR3 amino acids: CASSLAGEGYGYTF. CDR3 sequence (DNA): TGCGCCAGCAGCTTGGCAGGGGAAGGCTATGGCTACACCTTC.

V gene TRBV15 combines with J gene TRBJ2-5, with 8 bases that match TRBD1. The CDR3 totals 16 residues. Losses at the gene ends were 0 bases for V and 2 bases for J; bases not matched to a gene: 5. Germline CDR1 LNHNV, CDR2 YYDKDF (reference sequence). The CDR3 DNA reads as TGTGCCACCAGCAGAGATCAAGGACAGGGACAAGAGACCCAGTACTTC. Amino acid sequence: CATSRDQGQGQETQYF.

The chain recombines TRBV9 with TRBJ1-2, with a possible D match to TRBD1 (6 bases). The V end lost 4 bases, the J end lost 9 bases, and 13 bases lay between the germline ends. The CDR3 is 12 residues long. Germline V gene sequence: CDR1 SGDLS, CDR2 YYNGEE. CDR3 coding DNA: TGTGCCAGCAGCCCCCAATGGGACAGCTACACCTTC. Protein sequence: CASSPQWDSYTF.

CDR3 region: CASSPGTSLTGELFF. Here the CDR3 DNA reads TGTGCCAGCAGCCCCGGGACTAGCCTAACCGGGGAGCTGTTTTTT. This chain links TRBV11-3 with TRBJ2-2; 9 bases map to TRBD2. Germline loops: CDR1 SGHNT, CDR2 YENEEA. J lost 5 bases, V lost 5 bases, and 6 bases had no gene match. CDR3 length: 15 amino acids.

The chain links TRBV6-2 or TRBV6-3 to TRBJ1-2; D gene uncertain. Between the trimmed V and J ends, which lost 0 bases and 4 bases, there was a span of 9 bases. CDR3 length equals 14 residues. Germline V gives CDR1 MNHEY, CDR2 SVGEGT. The CDR3 nucleotides read TGTGCCAGCAGTTACTCGGGCAGATTCTATGGCTACACCTTC. Protein sequence: CASSYSGRFYGYTF.

This chain links TRBV5-1 with TRBJ1-1, with a weak D call TRBD1 (6 bases). V gave up 0 bases and J gave up 8 bases, with 14 bases separating them. The CDR3 totals 14 residues. Germline V lookup: CDR1 SGHRS, CDR2 YFSETQ. As DNA, the CDR3 is TGCGCCAGCAGCTTGGTGGGCAGGGGCCCCGAAGCTTTCTTT. The encoded protein is CASSLVGRGPEAFF. The full variable domain, rest sourced from reference TRBV5-1 and TRBJ1-1, is KAGVTQTPRYLIKTRGQQVTLSCSPISGHRSVSWYQQTPGQGLQFLFEYFSETQRNKGNFPGRFSGRQFSNSRSEMNVSTLELGDSALYLCASSLVGRGPEAFFGQGTRLTVV.

This chain connects TRBV6-5 to TRBJ1-5; D gene uncertain. V was clipped by 0 bases and J by 0 bases, with 6 bases between them. CDR3 length: 15 residues. CDR1 is MNHEY and CDR2 is SVGAGI in the germline V gene. The CDR3 coding sequence is TGTGCCAGCAGTTACTCGTTGGTTAGCAATCAGCCCCAGCATTTT. Its protein is CASSYSLVSNQPQHF.

This chain joins TRBV7-2 and TRBJ2-1; no clear D. The CDR3 runs 12 residues. Germline CDR1 and CDR2: SGHTA and FQGNSA. With 1 base removed from V and 10 bases from J, the gap between germline ends came to 8 bases. CDR3 in DNA: TGTGCCAGCAGCTTAGGATGGAAGGAGCAGTTCTTC. This codes for CASSLGWKEQFF. The whole variable domain, filled in from reference TRBV7-2 and TRBJ2-1, reads GAGVSQSPSNKVTEKGKDVELRCDPISGHTALYWYRQSLGQGLEFLIYFQGNSAPDKSGLPSDRFSAERTGGSVSTLTIQRTQQEDSAVYLCASSLGWKEQFFGPGTRLTVL.

The chain links TRBV7-2 to TRBJ2-6; no firm D call. The CDR3 sequence is 18 residues long. Germline lookup yields CDR1 SGHTA and CDR2 FQGNSA. V was shortened by 1 base and J by 0 bases, with 13 bases between the two germline ends. The CDR3 protein is CASSLGYGRISGANVLTF. In DNA, the CDR3 is TGTGCCAGCAGCTTAGGGTACGGACGGATCTCTGGGGCCAACGTCCTGACTTTC. The full variable domain, its missing parts supplied by reference TRBV7-2 and TRBJ2-6, is GAGVSQSPSNKVTEKGKDVELRCDPISGHTALYWYRQSLGQGLEFLIYFQGNSAPDKSGLPSDRFSAERTGGSVSTLTIQRTQQEDSAVYLCASSLGYGRISGANVLTFGAGSRLTVL.

V is TRBV7-2 and J is TRBJ2-3; TRBD2 matches at 8 bases. Germline CDR1 reads SGHTA; CDR2 reads FQGNSA. Losses at the gene ends were 5 bases for V and 2 bases for J; bases not matched to a gene: 6. CDR3 length: 15 residues. CDR3: CASSTVAGFTDTQYF. Here the CDR3 DNA reads TGTGCCAGCAGCACGGTAGCGGGGTTCACAGATACGCAGTATTTT.

The CDR3 protein is CASSLNRGRWGYTF. The CDR3, as DNA: TGTGCCAGCAGCCTAAACAGGGGGCGGTGGGGCTACACCTTC. V usage is TRBV5-4 and J usage is TRBJ1-2, with TRBD1 matching 9 bases. The germline V gene has CDR1 SGHNT and CDR2 YYREEE (reference sequence). With 4 bases clipped from V and 8 bases from J, the junction kept 9 bases outside the gene matches. The length of the CDR3 is 14 residues.

The chain uses TRBV6-1 and TRBJ1-1, with D possibly matching TRBD1 (6 bases). The V end lost 1 base, the J end lost 3 bases, and 6 bases lay between the germline ends. The germline V gene encodes CDR1 MNHNS and CDR2 SASEGT. This CDR3 has 13 amino acids. The CDR3, as DNA: TGTGCCAGCAGTGAAGACAGGGACACTGAAGCTTTCTTT. It translates to CASSEDRDTEAFF.

This sequence joins TRBV5-6 and TRBJ1-2; no clear D. Trimming stripped 4 bases from V and 0 bases from J, with 7 bases between. The CDR3 sequence is 13 residues long. Germline V lookup: CDR1 SGHDT, CDR2 YYEEEE. CDR3 nucleotide sequence: TGTGCCAGCAGCCGACGGGCTAACTATGGCTACACCTTC. Amino acids: CASSRRANYGYTF.

The rearrangement links TRBV19 to TRBJ2-3; 9 nucleotides align to TRBD1. CDR1 is LNHDA, CDR2 SQIVND, per germline (reference sequence). Trimming removed 4 bases from V and 5 bases from J; junction bases left unmatched: 7. There are 15 residues in the CDR3. The CDR3 nucleotides read TGTGCCAGTAGTAAACAAACAGGGGGCAGAGATACGCAGTATTTT. Translated, it gives CASSKQTGGRDTQYF.

This rearrangement joins TRBV20-1 to TRBJ2-5; 8 positions match TRBD2. The CDR3 totals 16 residues. Germline-derived CDR1 and CDR2 are DFQATT and SNEGSKA (reference sequence). V lost 3 bases, J lost 4 bases, and 13 bases stayed unmatched. The CDR3 sequence is CSASVQAGAIGETQYF. CDR3 DNA: TGCAGTGCTAGTGTTCAAGCGGGGGCCATTGGAGAGACCCAGTACTTC.